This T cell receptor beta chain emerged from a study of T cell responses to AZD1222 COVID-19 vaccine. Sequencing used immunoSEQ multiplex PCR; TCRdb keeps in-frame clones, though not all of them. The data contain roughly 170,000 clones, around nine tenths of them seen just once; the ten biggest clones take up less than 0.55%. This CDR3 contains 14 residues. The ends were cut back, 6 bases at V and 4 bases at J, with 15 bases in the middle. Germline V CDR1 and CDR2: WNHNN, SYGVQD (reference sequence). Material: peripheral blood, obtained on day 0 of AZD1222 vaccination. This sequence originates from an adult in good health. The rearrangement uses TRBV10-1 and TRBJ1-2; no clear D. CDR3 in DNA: TGCGCCAGCAGGCTAGCGGCAAGATTCTATGGCTACACCTTC. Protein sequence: CASRLAARFYGYTF.